The 2 T cell receptor beta chains in this list originate from one sample, sequenced in a study of cytomegalovirus exposure and HLA in healthy donors. Primers included in the PCR were 60 Vbeta and 13 Jbeta primers. Produced via immunoSEQ multiplex PCR; TCRdb's table is partial and in-frame only. The sample holds 140,000 or so clones, approximately 78% seen once. The specimen sequenced was PBMCs. All receptors derive from a woman in her 40s in good health and CMV-seropositive.

The V call is TRBV4-1, the J call TRBJ2-3; 8 nucleotides line up with TRBD1. CDR3 length: 16 amino acids. With V trimmed by 0 bases and J by 6 bases, 8 bases remained unmatched. Germline V gives CDR1 MGHRA, CDR2 YSYEKL. CDR3 DNA: TGCGCCAGCAGCCAAGATCCCCAGGGGGCAAGGGATACGCAGTATTTT. This encodes CASSQDPQGARDTQYF.

The chain has TRBV11-1 and TRBJ2-5; D might be TRBD2 (7 bases). Germline assignment: CDR1 SGHAT and CDR2 FQDESV (reference sequence). The CDR3 runs to 15 residues. The V end was cut by 6 bases, the J end by 4 bases, with 18 bases between. DNA for the CDR3: TGTGCCAGCAGTTATAGTAATGGGGGGGCAGAGACCCAGTACTTC. Its translation: CASSYSNGGAETQYF.